Included here is one T cell receptor beta chain sequence, with context. V gave up 0 bases and J gave up 7 bases; unmatched junction bases: 4. The CDR3 length is 14 residues. In germline, CDR1 is SGHVS, CDR2 FNYEAQ. TCRdb's copy holds only in-frame clones and misses some; the assay was immunoSEQ multiplex PCR. Of more than 70,000 clones in the sample, 96% were seen once. Noted time point: recipient sample about 28 days before transplant, after cytoreduction. Recipient blood drawn about 28 days pretransplant and days 30, 100, 180 after. The sample is drawn from a study of T cell clonotyping in hematopoietic cell transplantation.

The chain recombines TRBV7-6 with TRBJ2-3; 7 bases map to TRBD2. This TCR derives from a woman between 50 and 59 years old with acute myeloid leukemia. Some clones in this sample may be carry-over from other donors' samples. Specimen: peripheral blood mononuclear cells, collected before stem cell transplant. CDR3 in amino acids: CASSLAVGGNTQYF. CDR3 coding DNA: TGTGCCAGCAGCTTAGCGGTGGGAGGGAATACGCAGTATTTT.